This T cell receptor beta chain came from a study of blood T cell repertoires in COVID-19. CDR1 and CDR2 from the germline V gene are MNHEY and SMNVEV (reference sequence). The CDR3 consists of 13 residues. Trimming took 3 bases from V and 6 from J, leaving 11 bases between them. Repertoires were generated with immunoSEQ multiplex PCR, while TCRdb's copy carries only in-frame clones and drops some. The data contain roughly 110,000 clones, 75% to 95% of them singletons. This rearrangement joins TRBV27 to TRBJ1-2; D remains ambiguous. The sequence came from a woman in her twenties or thirties with acute or convalescent COVID-19. The sequencing sample was made of peripheral blood. CDR3 in DNA: TGTGCCAGCAGTTTTTTCGGTTTTGATGGCTACACCTTC. Its protein product is CASSFFGFDGYTF.